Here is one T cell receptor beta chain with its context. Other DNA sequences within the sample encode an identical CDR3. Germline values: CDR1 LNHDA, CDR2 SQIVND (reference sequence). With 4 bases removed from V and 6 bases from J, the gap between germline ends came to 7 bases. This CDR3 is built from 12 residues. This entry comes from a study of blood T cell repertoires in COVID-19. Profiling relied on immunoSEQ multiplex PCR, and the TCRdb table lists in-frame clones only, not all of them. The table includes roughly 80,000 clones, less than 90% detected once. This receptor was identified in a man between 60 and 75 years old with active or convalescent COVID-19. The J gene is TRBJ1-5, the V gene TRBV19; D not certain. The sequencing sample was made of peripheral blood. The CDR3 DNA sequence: TGTGCCAGTAGTACCCTGTCTCAGCCCCAGCATTTT. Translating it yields CASSTLSQPQHF.